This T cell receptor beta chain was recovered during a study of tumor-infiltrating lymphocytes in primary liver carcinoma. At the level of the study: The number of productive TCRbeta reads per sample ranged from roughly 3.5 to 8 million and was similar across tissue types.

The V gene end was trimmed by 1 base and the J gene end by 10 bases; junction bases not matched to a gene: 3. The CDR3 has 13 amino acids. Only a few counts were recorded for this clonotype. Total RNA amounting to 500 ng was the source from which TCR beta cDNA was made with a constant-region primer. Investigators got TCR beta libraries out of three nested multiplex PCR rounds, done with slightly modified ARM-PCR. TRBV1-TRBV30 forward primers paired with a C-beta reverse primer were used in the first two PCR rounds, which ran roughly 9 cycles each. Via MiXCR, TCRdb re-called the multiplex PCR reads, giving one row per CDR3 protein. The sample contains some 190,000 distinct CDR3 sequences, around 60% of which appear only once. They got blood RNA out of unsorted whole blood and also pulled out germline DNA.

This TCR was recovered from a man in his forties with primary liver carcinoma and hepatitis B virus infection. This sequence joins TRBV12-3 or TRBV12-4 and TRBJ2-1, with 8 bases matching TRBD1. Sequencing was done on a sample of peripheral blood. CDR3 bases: TGTGCCAGCAGTTTAGTACAGGGGGGAGAGCAGTTCTTC. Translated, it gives CASSLVQGGEQFF.